Presented here are 3 T cell receptor beta chains from one specimen sequenced in a study of cytomegalovirus exposure and HLA in healthy donors. The study ran its PCR with 60 Vbeta and 13 Jbeta primers. Only in-frame clones appear in the TCRdb table, and some are missing; sequencing was by immunoSEQ multiplex PCR. Of about 150,000 clones listed, around 79% are singletons. The sample consisted of PBMCs. These TCRs come from a human donor in good health.

The table lists this clone with a count of one. The chain has TRBV5-1 and TRBJ2-3; TRBD2 matches at 8 bases. Germline V lookup: CDR1 SGHRS, CDR2 YFSETQ. The V and J ends lost 5 bases and 2 bases, in that order; junction bases with no gene match: 7. CDR3 length: 15 residues. The CDR3 coding sequence is TGCGCCAGCAGTTCCCGGGGGGGACACACAGATACGCAGTATTTT. Translating gives CASSSRGGHTDTQYF.

V gene TRBV12-5 combines with J gene TRBJ2-1; D gene ambiguous. The CDR3 sequence is 10 residues long. The V end lost 5 bases, the J end lost 10 bases, and 6 bases lay between the germline ends. The germline CDR1 and CDR2 sequences are LGHNT and FRNRAP. This CDR3 reads CASGQVEQFF. The CDR3 region has the DNA TGTGCTAGTGGTCAGGTGGAGCAGTTCTTC.

The chain links TRBV5-1 to TRBJ1-4, with D unclear. V lost 4 bases and J 8 bases, leaving 21 bases between the germline ends. The CDR3 spans 16 residues. CDR1 SGHRS and CDR2 YFSETQ come from the germline V gene. The CDR3 DNA follows: TGCGCCAGCAGCAGGATCCCGCAGGTTCTTAGGGAAAAACTGTTTTTT. Protein: CASSRIPQVLREKLFF.